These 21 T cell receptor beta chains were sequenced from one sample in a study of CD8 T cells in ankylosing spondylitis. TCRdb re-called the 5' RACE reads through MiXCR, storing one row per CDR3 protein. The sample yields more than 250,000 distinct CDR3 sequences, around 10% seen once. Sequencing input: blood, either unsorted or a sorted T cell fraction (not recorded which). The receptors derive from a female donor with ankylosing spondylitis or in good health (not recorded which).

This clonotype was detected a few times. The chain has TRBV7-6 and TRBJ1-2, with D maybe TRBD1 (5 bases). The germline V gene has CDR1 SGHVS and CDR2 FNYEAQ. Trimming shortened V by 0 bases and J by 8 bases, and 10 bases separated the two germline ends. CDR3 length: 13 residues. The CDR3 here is CASSLALGEGYTF. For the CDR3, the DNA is TGTGCCAGCAGCTTAGCTCTAGGGGAGGGCTACACCTTC.

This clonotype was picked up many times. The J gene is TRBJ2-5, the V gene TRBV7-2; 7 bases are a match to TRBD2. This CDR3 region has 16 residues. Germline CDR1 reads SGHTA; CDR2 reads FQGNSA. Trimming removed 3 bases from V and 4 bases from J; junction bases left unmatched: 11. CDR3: CASSFFSAGAGETQYF. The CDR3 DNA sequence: TGTGCCAGCAGCTTCTTTAGCGCGGGAGCCGGAGAGACCCAGTACTTC.

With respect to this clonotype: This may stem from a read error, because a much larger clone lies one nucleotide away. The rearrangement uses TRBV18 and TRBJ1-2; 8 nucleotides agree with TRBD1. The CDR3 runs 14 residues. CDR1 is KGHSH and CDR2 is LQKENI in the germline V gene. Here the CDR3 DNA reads TGTGGCAGCTCGCAGGACAGGGACAGTTATGGCTACACCTTC. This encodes CGSSQDRDSYGYTF.

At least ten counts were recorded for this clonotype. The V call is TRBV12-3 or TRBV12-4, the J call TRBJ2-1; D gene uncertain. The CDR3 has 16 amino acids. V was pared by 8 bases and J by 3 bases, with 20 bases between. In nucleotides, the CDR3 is TGTGCCAGCTCGATTTACGGGCCACCCGTCTACAATGAGCAGTTCTTC. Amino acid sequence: CASSIYGPPVYNEQFF.

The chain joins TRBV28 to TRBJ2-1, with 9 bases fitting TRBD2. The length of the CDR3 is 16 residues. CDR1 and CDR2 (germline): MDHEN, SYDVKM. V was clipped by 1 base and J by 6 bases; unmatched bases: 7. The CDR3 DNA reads TGTGCCAGCAGTTTATTTGGGGTAGCGGGAGTCAATGAGCAGTTCTTC. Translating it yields CASSLFGVAGVNEQFF.

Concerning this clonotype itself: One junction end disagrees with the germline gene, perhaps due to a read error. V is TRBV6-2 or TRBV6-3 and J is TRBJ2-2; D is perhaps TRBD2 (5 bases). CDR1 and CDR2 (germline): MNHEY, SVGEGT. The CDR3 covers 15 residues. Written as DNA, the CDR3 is TGTGCCAACAGTTATTCGGAGGTGAACACCGGGGTGCTGTTTTTT. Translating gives CANSYSEVNTGVLFF.

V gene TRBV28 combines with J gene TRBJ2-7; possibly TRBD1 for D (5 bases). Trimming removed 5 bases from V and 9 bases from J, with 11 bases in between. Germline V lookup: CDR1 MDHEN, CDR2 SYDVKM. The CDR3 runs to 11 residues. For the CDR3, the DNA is TGTGCCAGCAGTCCAGGGTTTGGGCAGTACTTC. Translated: CASSPGFGQYF. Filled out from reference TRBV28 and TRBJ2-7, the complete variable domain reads DVKVTQSSRYLVKRTGEKVFLECVQDMDHENMFWYRQDPGLGLRLIYFSYDVKMKEKGDIPEGYSVSREKKERFSLILESASTNQTSMYLCASSPGFGQYFGPGTRLTVT.

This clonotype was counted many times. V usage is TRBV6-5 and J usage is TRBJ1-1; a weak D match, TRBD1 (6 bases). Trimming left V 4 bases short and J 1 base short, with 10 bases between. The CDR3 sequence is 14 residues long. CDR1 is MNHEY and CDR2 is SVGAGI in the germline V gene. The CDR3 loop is CASSSPTGNTEAFF. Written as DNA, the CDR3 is TGTGCCAGCAGTTCCCCGACAGGGAACACTGAAGCTTTCTTT.

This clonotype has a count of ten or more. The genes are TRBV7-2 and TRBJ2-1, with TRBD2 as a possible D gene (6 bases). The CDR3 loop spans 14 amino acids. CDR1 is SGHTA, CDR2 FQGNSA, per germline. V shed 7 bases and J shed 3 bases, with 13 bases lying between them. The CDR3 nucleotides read TGTGCCAGCACCCTGGGAGGAGGCTACAATGAGCAGTTCTTC. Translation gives CASTLGGGYNEQFF.

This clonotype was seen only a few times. CDR3 loop: CASSLRGQANYEQYF. The CDR3 region has the DNA TGCGCCAGCAGCTTGAGGGGACAGGCAAACTACGAGCAGTACTTC. The chain employs TRBV5-1 and TRBJ2-7; TRBD1 matches at 8 bases. Germline V gene data show CDR1 as SGHRS and CDR2 as YFSETQ. V shed 1 base, J shed 3 bases, and the junction held 6 bases outside the gene matches. This CDR3 comprises 15 residues.

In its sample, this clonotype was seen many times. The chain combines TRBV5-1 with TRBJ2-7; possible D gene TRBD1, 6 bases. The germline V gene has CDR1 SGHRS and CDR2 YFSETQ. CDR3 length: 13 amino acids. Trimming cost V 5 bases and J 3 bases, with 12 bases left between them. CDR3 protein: CASRLTGGYEQYF. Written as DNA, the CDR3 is TGCGCCAGCAGGTTGACAGGCGGCTACGAGCAGTACTTC.

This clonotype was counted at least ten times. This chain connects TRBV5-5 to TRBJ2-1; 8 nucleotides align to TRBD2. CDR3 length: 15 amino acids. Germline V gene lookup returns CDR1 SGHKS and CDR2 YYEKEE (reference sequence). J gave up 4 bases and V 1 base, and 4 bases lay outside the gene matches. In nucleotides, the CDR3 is TGTGCCAGCAGCTTGTGGGTAGCGGGGTACAATGAGCAGTTCTTC. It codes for CASSLWVAGYNEQFF. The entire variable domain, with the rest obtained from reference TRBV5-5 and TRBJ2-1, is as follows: DAGVTQSPTHLIKTRGQQVTLRCSPISGHKSVSWYQQVLGQGPQFIFQYYEKEERGRGNFPDRFSARQFPNYSSELNVNALLLGDSALYLCASSLWVAGYNEQFFGPGTRLTVL.

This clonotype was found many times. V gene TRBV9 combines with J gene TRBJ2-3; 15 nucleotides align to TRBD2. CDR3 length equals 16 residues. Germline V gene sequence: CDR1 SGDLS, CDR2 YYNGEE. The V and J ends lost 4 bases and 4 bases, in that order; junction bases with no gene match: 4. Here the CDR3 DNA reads TGTGCCAGCAGCCCCAGGACTAGCGGGAGGGCAGATACGCAGTATTTT. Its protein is CASSPRTSGRADTQYF.

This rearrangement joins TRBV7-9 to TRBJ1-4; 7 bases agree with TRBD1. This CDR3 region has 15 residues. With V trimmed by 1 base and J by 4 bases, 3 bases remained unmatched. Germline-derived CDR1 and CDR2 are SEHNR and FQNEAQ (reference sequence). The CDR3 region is CASSLGGQHNEKLFF. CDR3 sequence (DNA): TGTGCCAGCAGCTTAGGGGGACAGCATAATGAAAAACTGTTTTTT.

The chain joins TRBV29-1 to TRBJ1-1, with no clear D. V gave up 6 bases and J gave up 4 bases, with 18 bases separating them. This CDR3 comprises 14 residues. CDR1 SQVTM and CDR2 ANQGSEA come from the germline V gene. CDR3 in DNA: TGCAGCGTAGCCCGAGGATCCGCTGGCACTGAAGCTTTCTTT. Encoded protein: CSVARGSAGTEAFF.

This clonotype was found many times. CDR3 DNA: TGTGCCAGCAGCTCGACTTTGAGACAGGGGGCCGATCAGCCCCAGCATTTT. It translates to CASSSTLRQGADQPQHF. The chain combines TRBV5-6 with TRBJ1-5; 10 bases line up with TRBD1. This CDR3 has 17 amino acids. CDR1 is SGHDT and CDR2 is YYEEEE in the germline V gene. After removal of 3 bases from V and 5 bases from J, the junction contained 11 bases not matched to a gene.

The chain's CDR3 is CASSQDQRGGETQYF. In nucleotides, the CDR3 is TGTGCCAGCAGCCAAGATCAGCGGGGTGGAGAGACCCAGTACTTC. The rearrangement links TRBV3-1 to TRBJ2-5, with TRBD2 matching 7 bases. The CDR3 covers 15 residues. J was trimmed by 4 bases and V by 0 bases; bases with no gene match: 5. The germline V gene encodes CDR1 LGHDT and CDR2 YNNKEL (reference sequence).

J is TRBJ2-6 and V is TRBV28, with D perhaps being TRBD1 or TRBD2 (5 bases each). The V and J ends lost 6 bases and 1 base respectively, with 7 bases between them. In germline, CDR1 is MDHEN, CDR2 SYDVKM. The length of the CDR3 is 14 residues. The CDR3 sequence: CASRWGSGANVLTF. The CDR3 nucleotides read TGTGCCAGCAGATGGGGGTCTGGGGCCAACGTCCTGACTTTC.

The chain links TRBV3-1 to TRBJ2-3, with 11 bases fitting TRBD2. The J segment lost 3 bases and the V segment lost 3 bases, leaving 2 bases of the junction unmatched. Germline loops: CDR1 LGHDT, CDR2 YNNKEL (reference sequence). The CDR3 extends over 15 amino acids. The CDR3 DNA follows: TGTGCCAGCAGCCAGACTAGCGGGACGACAGATACGCAGTATTTT. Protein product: CASSQTSGTTDTQYF.

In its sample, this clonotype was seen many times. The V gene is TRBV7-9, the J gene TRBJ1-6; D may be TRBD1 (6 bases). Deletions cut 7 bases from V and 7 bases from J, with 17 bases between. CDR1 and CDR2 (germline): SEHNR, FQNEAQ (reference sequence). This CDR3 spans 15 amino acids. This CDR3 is CASNQWGAGNSPLHF. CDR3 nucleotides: TGTGCCAGCAACCAATGGGGGGCCGGCAATTCACCCCTCCACTTT. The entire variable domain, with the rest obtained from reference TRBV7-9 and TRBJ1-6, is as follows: DTGVSQNPRHKITKRGQNVTFRCDPISEHNRLYWYRQTLGQGPEFLTYFQNEAQLEKSRLLSDRFSAERPKGSFSTLEIQRTEQGDSAMYLCASNQWGAGNSPLHFGNGTRLTVT.

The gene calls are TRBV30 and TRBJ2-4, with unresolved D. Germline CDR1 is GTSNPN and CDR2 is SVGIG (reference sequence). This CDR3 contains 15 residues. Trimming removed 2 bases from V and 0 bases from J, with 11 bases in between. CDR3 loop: CAWSSNLLAKNIQYF. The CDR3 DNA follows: TGTGCCTGGAGTTCCAACCTCCTAGCCAAAAACATTCAGTACTTC.